This T cell receptor (beta chain) comes out of a study of cytomegalovirus exposure and HLA in healthy donors (dated by TCRdb to 2016 to 2017). The study in broad terms: According to a later analysis, the roughly 130 validation repertoires were produced on the same platform as the 600 to 850 repertoires of the first cohort. The aim of the study was to test whether cataloging public T cell receptors could identify signatures of past pathogen exposure. A separate validation cohort of over 95 different subjects was used in addition to the 666-subject first cohort. To predict cytomegalovirus infection status, the study brought together high-throughput TCR immunosequencing, statistical association of individual TCRs with disease status, and machine learning. Study-wide conclusions, independent of this receptor: All 110 or so repertoires were used to score co-occurrence in the validation cohort in a later analysis, because that analysis had no HLA typing for the cohort. Three of the identified cytomegalovirus-associated TCR beta chains were confirmed in vitro to be specific for cytomegalovirus antigens. According to the authors, the approach could potentially be generalized to other disease states and immunological phenotypes. In both the original and validation cohorts, the classifier was reported to diagnose cytomegalovirus status with high specificity and sensitivity. In the study, 164 TCR beta chains were listed as associated with cytomegalovirus. While some public TCRs were present in many individuals, most TCR sequences turned up only very rarely across donors. In a later analysis, TCRs clustered in the first cohort were found to also tend to co-occur in the roughly 120 validation repertoires, with approximately 95% of cluster scores above 0.

Separate from the approximately 730-subject first cohort, the validation cohort of some 130 subjects was the group to which the donors belonged. The library was prepared using the immunoSEQ multiplex PCR assay. Per the authors' processing: To diagnose cytomegalovirus status from the catalog of TCR beta chain sequences, a statistical classification framework was built. TCRdb obtained this table from immuneACCESS and retained in-frame rearrangements with V and J assigned. These tables miss some clones; where compared with another copy, unresolved V genes account for less than half of the shortfall, and the remainder is unexplained. V, J and clone size are taken as reported in that table, and D and trimming were inferred from the DNA itself. In all, the sample holds about 130,000 clones, and more than 80% of those were seen once. The top ten clonotypes cover roughly 6.7% of the sample. CDR1 and CDR2 are drawn from the germline V gene: MDHEN, SYDVKM. The CDR3 sequence holds 16 residues, the cysteine and phenylalanine included. Only the CDR3 part of the read is kept: 48 bases, read in frame from the first base. Cut back by 4 bases and 2 bases, the V and J ends lie 16 bases apart.

Comments on this clone: The antigen this receptor binds is unknown. Base quality data are lacking; no much larger clone is found one base away.

The chain uses TRBV28 and TRBJ2-3; the D gene is possibly TRBD2, with 5 bases matching. The sample taken for sequencing was PBMCs. This TCR derives from a woman under 40 in good health and CMV-seropositive. The DNA reads as follows: TGTGCCAGCAGTTCGGCCGACTATCCCTCCACAGATACGCAGTATTTT. This translates into CASSSADYPSTDTQYF.